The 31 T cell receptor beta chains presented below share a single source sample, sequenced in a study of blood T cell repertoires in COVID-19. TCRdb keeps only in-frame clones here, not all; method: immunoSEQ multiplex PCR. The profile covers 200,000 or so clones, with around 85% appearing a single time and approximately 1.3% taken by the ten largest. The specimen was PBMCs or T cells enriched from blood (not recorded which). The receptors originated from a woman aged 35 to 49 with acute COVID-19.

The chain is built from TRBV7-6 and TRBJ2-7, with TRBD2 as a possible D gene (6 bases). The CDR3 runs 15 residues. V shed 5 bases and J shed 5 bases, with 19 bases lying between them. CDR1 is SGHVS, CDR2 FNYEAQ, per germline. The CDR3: CASSLIAVTPNEQYF. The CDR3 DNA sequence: TGTGCCAGCAGCCTCATAGCGGTTACCCCAAACGAGCAGTACTTC.

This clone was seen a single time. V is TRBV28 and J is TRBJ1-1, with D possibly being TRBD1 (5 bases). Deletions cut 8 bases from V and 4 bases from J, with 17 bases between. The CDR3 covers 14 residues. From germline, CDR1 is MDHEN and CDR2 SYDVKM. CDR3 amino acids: CASCWAGGGTEAFF. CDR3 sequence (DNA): TGTGCCAGCTGTTGGGCGGGGGGGGGCACTGAAGCTTTCTTT.

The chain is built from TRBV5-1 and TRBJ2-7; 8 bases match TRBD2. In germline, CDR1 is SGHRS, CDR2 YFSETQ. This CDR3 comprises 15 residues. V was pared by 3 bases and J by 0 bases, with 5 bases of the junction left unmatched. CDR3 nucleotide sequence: TGCGCCAGCAGCTCTACGACTAGCGCCTCCTACGAGCAGTACTTC. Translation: CASSSTTSASYEQYF.

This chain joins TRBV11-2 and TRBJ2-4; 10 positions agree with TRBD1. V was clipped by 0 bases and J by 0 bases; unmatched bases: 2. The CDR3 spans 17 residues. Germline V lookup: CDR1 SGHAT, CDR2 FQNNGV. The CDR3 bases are TGTGCCAGCAGCTTAGATGGGACAGGGGAAGCCAAAAACATTCAGTACTTC. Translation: CASSLDGTGEAKNIQYF.

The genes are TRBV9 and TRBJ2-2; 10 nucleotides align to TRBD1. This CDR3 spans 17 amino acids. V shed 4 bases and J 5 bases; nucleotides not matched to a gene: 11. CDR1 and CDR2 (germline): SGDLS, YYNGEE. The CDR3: CASSQLDRGTKTGELFF. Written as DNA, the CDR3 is TGTGCCAGCAGCCAGCTGGACAGGGGGACTAAGACCGGGGAGCTGTTTTTT.

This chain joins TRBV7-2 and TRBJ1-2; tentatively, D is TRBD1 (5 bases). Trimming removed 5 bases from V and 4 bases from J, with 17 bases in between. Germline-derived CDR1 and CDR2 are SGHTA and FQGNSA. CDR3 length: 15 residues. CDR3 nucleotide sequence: TGTGCCAGCAGCCTCCACGGTACAGGACCCTATGGCTACACCTTC. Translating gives CASSLHGTGPYGYTF.

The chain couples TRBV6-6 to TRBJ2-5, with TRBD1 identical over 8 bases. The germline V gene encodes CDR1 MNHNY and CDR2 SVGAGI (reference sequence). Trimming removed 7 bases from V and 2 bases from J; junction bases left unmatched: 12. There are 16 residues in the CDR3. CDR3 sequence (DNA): TGTGCCAGCAATGGACAGGGCAGTAGTCTTCAAGAGACCCAGTACTTC. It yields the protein CASNGQGSSLQETQYF.

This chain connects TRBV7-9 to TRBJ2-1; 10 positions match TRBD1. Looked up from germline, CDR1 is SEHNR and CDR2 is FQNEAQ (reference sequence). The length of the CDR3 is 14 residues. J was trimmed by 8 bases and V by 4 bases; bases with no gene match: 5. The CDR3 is CASSSGQGDDEQFF. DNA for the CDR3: TGTGCCAGCAGCTCAGGACAGGGGGACGATGAGCAGTTCTTC.

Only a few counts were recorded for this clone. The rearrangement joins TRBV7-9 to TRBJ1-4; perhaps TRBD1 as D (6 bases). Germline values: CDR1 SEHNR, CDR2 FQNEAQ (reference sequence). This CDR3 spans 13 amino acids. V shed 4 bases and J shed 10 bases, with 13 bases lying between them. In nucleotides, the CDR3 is TGTGCCAGCAGCTCGCAGGGGTTTGCAAAACTGTTTTTT. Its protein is CASSSQGFAKLFF.

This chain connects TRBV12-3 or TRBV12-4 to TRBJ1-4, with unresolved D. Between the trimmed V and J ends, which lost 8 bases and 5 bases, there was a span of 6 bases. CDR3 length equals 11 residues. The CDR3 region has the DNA TGTGCCAGCTCCCCAAATGAAAAACTGTTTTTT. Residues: CASSPNEKLFF.

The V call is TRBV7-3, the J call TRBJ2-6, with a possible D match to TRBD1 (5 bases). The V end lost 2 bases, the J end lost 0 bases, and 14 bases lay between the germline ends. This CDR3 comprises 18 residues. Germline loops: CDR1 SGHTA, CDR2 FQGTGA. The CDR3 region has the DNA TGTGCCAGCAGCTTAGGGTTAGACAGCGCCTCTGGGGCCAACGTCCTGACTTTC. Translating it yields CASSLGLDSASGANVLTF.

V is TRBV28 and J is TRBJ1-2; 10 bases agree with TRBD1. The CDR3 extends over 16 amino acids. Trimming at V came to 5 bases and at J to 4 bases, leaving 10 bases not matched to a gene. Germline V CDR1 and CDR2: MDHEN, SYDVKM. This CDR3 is CASSPFSTGGPYGYTF. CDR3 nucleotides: TGTGCCAGCAGTCCATTTTCGACAGGGGGCCCCTATGGCTACACCTTC.

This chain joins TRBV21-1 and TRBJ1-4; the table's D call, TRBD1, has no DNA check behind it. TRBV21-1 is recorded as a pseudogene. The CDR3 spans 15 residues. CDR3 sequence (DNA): TGTGCCAGCATCCCGACAGTCTCCGCTGAAGAAAAACTGTTTTTT. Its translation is CASIPTVSAEEKLFF.

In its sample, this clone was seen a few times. The CDR3 spells CASSLLGENTEAFF. CDR3 bases: TGTGCCAGCAGTTTACTGGGAGAGAACACTGAAGCTTTCTTT. The chain combines TRBV28 with TRBJ1-1; D call uncertain. The CDR3 extends over 14 amino acids. V lost 2 bases, J lost 1 base, and 8 bases lay in between. Germline CDR1 reads MDHEN; CDR2 reads SYDVKM.

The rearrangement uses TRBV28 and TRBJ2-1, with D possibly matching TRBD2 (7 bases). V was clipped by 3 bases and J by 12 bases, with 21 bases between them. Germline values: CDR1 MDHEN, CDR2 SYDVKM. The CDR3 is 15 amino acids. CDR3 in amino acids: CASSFDGAGAPGQFF. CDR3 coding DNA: TGTGCCAGCAGTTTCGATGGGGCGGGGGCCCCAGGGCAGTTCTTC.

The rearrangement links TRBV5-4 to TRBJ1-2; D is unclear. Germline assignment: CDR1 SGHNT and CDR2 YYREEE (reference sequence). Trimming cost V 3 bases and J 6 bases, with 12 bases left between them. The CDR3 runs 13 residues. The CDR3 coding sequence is TGTGCCAGCAGCTCCCCTGACTCGGATGGCTACACCTTC. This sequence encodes CASSSPDSDGYTF.

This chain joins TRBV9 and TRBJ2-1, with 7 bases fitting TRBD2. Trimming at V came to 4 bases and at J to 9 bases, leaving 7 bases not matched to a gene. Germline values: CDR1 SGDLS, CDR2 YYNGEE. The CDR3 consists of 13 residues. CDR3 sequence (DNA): TGTGCCAGCAGCCCCTTGGGGGGGAGTGAGCAGTTCTTC. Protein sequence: CASSPLGGSEQFF.

The CDR3 DNA reads as TGTGCCAGTAAAAAAGGAGGCGAAAAACTGTTTTTT. This gives the protein CASKKGGEKLFF. The chain uses TRBV27 and TRBJ1-4; no clear D gene. This CDR3 comprises 12 residues. The germline gives CDR1 MNHEY, CDR2 SMNVEV (reference sequence). Between the trimmed V and J ends, which lost 9 bases and 8 bases, there was a span of 13 bases.

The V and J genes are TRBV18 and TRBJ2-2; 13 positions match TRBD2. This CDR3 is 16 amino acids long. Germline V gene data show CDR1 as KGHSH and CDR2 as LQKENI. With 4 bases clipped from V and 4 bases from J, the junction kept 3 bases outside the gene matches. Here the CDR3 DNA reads TGTGCCAGCTCACGGGGACTAGCGGGACCCACCGGGGAGCTGTTTTTT. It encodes CASSRGLAGPTGELFF.

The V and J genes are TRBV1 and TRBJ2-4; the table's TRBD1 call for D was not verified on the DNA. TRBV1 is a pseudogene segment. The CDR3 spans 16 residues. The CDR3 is CTSSQQGGVGAHIQYF. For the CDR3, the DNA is TGCACCAGCAGCCAGCAGGGTGGGGTTGGCGCGCACATTCAGTACTTC.

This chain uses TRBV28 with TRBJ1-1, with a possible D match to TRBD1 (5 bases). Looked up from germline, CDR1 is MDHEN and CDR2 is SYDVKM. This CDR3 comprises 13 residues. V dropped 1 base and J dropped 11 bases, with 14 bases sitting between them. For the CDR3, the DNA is TGTGCCAGCAGTTTATCCGCGGGGGTAGTGGCTTTCTTT. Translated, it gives CASSLSAGVVAFF. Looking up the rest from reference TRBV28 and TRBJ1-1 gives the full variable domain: DVKVTQSSRYLVKRTGEKVFLECVQDMDHENMFWYRQDPGLGLRLIYFSYDVKMKEKGDIPEGYSVSREKKERFSLILESASTNQTSMYLCASSLSAGVVAFFGQGTRLTVV.

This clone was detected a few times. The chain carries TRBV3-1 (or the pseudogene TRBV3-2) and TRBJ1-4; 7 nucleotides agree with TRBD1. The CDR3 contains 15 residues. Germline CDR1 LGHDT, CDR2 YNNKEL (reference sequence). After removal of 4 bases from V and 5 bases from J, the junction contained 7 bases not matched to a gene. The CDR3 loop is CASSRQGVLNEKLFF. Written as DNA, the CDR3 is TGTGCCAGCAGCCGACAGGGCGTCCTAAATGAAAAACTGTTTTTT.

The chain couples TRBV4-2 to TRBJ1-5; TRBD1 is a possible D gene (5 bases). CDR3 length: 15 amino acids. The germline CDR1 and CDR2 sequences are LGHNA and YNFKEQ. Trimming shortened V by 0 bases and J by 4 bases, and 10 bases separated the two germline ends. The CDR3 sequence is CASSQEGQRNQPQHF. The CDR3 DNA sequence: TGTGCCAGCAGCCAAGAGGGGCAGAGGAATCAGCCCCAGCATTTT.

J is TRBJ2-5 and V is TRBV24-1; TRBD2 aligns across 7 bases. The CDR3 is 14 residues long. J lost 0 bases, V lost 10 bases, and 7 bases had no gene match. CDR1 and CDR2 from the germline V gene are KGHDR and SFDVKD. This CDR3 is CATGGAGDQETQYF. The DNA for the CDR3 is TGTGCCACGGGAGGGGCCGGGGACCAAGAGACCCAGTACTTC.

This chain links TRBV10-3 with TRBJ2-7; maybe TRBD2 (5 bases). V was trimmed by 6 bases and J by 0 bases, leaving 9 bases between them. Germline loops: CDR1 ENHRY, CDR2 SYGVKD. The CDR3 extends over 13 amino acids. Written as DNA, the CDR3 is TGTGCCATCAGACTTCGGGACTCCTACGAGCAGTACTTC. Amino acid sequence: CAIRLRDSYEQYF.

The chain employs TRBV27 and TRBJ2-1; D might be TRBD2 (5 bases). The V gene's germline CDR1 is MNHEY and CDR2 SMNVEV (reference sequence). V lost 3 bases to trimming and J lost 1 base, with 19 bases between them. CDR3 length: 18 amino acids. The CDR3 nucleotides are TGTGCCAGCAGTTTTTTCCGAGCTCGGGGAAGGTCCTACAATGAGCAGTTCTTC. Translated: CASSFFRARGRSYNEQFF.

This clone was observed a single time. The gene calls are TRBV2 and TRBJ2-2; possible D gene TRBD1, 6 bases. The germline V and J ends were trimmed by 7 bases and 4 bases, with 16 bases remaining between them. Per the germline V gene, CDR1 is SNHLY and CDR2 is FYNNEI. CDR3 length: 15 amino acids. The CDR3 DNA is TGTGCCAGCATAACGGCAGGGGCTGGCACCGGGGAGCTGTTTTTT. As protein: CASITAGAGTGELFF.

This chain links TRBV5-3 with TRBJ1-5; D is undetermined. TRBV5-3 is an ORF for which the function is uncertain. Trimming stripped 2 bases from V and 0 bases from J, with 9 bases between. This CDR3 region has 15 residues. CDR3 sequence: CARSLPDPSNQPQHF. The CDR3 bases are TGTGCCAGAAGCTTACCAGATCCTAGCAATCAGCCCCAGCATTTT.

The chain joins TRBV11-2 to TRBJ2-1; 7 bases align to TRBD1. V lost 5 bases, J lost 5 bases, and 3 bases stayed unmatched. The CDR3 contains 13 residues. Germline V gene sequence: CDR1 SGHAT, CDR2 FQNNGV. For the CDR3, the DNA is TGTGCCAGCAGCGCAGACAGGGACAATGAGCAGTTCTTC. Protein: CASSADRDNEQFF.

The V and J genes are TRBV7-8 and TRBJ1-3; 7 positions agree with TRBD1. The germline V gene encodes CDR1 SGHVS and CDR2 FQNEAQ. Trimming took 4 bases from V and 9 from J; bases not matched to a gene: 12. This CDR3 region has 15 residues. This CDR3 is CASSSAQGVKSTIYF. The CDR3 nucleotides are TGTGCCAGCAGCTCCGCTCAGGGGGTTAAAAGCACCATATATTTT.

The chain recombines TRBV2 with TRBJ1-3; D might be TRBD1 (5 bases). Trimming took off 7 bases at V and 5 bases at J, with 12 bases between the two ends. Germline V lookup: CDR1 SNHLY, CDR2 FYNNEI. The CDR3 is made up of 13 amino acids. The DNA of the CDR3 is TGTGCCAGCACCCCCAGGGAACGAAACACCATATATTTT. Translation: CASTPRERNTIYF.